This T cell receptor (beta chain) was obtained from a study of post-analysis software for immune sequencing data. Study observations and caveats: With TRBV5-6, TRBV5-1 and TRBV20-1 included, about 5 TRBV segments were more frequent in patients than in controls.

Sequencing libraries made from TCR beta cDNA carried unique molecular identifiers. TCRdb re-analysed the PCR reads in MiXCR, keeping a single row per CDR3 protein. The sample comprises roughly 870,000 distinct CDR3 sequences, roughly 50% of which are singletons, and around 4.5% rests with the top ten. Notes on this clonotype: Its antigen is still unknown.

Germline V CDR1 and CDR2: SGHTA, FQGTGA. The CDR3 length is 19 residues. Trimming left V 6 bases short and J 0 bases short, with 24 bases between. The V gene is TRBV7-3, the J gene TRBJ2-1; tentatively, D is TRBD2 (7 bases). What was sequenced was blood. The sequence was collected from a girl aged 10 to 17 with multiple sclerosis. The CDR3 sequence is CASRKGVASGQSSYNEQFF. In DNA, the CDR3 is TGTGCCAGCAGGAAGGGAGTGGCTAGCGGACAGAGCTCCTACAATGAGCAGTTCTTC.